Below are 8 T cell receptor beta chains sequenced from a single sample in a study of control samples from healthy donors and cancer patients (dated by TCRdb to 2020 to 2021). Library method: the immunoSEQ multiplex PCR assay. Entries here come from immuneACCESS through TCRdb and include only in-frame sequences with V and J called. Some clones fail to appear in such tables; in the studies checked, an unresolved V gene covers under half of the shortfall, and the cause of the remainder is unknown. The sample table shows 97,000 or so clones, and 92% are seen once. The ten largest clones capture about 2.5% of the sample. Sample: blood. All receptors derive from a woman between 18 and 29 years old in good health.

The chain has TRBV13 and TRBJ1-2; maybe TRBD1 (6 bases). Germline CDR1 is PRHDT and CDR2 is FYEKMQ (reference sequence). V lost 6 bases and J 4 bases, leaving 12 bases between the germline ends. This CDR3 has 13 residues. CDR3 protein: CASSQGRGYGYTF. CDR3 sequence (DNA): TGTGCCAGCAGTCAGGGGAGGGGCTATGGCTACACCTTC.

This clone appeared a single time. Here the CDR3 DNA reads TGCGCCAGCAGCCAAGGGGCGGGAGCCCGGGGGACCCAGTACTTC. The encoded protein is CASSQGAGARGTQYF. This chain connects TRBV4-1 to TRBJ2-5, with 7 positions matching TRBD2. Germline assignment: CDR1 MGHRA and CDR2 YSYEKL. The CDR3 runs to 15 residues. The V gene end was trimmed by 1 base and the J gene end by 7 bases; junction bases not matched to a gene: 9.

The rearrangement links TRBV6-5 to TRBJ2-7, with 14 nucleotides matching TRBD2. V shed 8 bases and J 4 bases; nucleotides not matched to a gene: 7. This CDR3 has 15 amino acids. Germline CDR1 reads MNHEY; CDR2 reads SVGAGI. Written as DNA, the CDR3 is TGTGCCAGCCGACTAGCGGGAGGGTCCGGTTACGAGCAGTACTTC. Encoded protein: CASRLAGGSGYEQYF.

The chain is built from TRBV2 and TRBJ2-3, with D uncertain. The CDR3 sequence is 12 residues long. Trimming removed 6 bases at V and 6 bases at J, with 10 bases between. CDR1 is SNHLY and CDR2 is FYNNEI in the germline V gene. In DNA, the CDR3 is TGTGCCAGCAGGAATACCCCCGATACGCAGTATTTT. It yields the protein CASRNTPDTQYF.

The rearrangement joins TRBV6-5 to TRBJ1-3, with D unclear. The germline gives CDR1 MNHEY, CDR2 SVGAGI. The CDR3 has 11 residues. The V end was cut by 6 bases, the J end by 4 bases, with 4 bases between. The CDR3 region is CASRGGNTIYF. DNA of the CDR3: TGTGCCAGCAGAGGCGGAAACACCATATATTTT.

This rearrangement joins TRBV30 to TRBJ1-2, with 7 bases matching TRBD1. V lost 5 bases to trimming and J lost 0 bases; unmatched junction nucleotides: 3. Germline values: CDR1 GTSNPN, CDR2 SVGIG (reference sequence). This CDR3 region has 13 residues. CDR3 DNA sequence: TGTGCCTGGCGGACAGGCTCTAACTATGGCTACACCTTC. It encodes CAWRTGSNYGYTF.

The V gene is TRBV7-2, the J gene TRBJ2-1; D gene ambiguous. The germline V gene encodes CDR1 SGHTA and CDR2 FQGNSA. The length of the CDR3 is 15 residues. V shed 5 bases and J shed 4 bases, with 15 bases lying between them. CDR3 sequence reads: CASSLTTRSYNEQFF. The CDR3 DNA reads TGTGCCAGCAGCCTAACAACCCGGAGTTACAATGAGCAGTTCTTC.

This clone was detected only a few times. The gene calls are TRBV5-4 and TRBJ1-2; D not resolved. The CDR3 runs 14 residues. The ends were cut back, 0 bases at V and 0 bases at J, with 6 bases in the middle. The germline V gene has CDR1 SGHNT and CDR2 YYREEE (reference sequence). CDR3 coding DNA: TGTGCCAGCAGCTTGGTGGGAGCTAACTATGGCTACACCTTC. This codes for CASSLVGANYGYTF.